This TCR beta chain came from a study of blood T cell repertoires in COVID-19. Germline lookup yields CDR1 MNHEY and CDR2 SVGAGI. The CDR3 covers 15 residues. Trimming at V came to 6 bases and at J to 0 bases, leaving 6 bases not matched to a gene. Only in-frame clones appear in the TCRdb table, and some are missing; sequencing was by immunoSEQ multiplex PCR. This table holds approximately 170,000 clones, around four fifths found once. Adults between about 18 and 89 years of age took part from 20 to 25 US areas. This TCR came from a woman in her 50s who had recovered from COVID-19. This chain links TRBV6-5 with TRBJ2-7; 9 nucleotides line up with TRBD2. What was sequenced was PBMCs or T cells enriched from blood (not recorded which). For the CDR3, the DNA is TGTGCCAGCAGCACAGCGGGAGGCTTCTCCTACGAGCAGTACTTC. It is translated as CASSTAGGFSYEQYF.